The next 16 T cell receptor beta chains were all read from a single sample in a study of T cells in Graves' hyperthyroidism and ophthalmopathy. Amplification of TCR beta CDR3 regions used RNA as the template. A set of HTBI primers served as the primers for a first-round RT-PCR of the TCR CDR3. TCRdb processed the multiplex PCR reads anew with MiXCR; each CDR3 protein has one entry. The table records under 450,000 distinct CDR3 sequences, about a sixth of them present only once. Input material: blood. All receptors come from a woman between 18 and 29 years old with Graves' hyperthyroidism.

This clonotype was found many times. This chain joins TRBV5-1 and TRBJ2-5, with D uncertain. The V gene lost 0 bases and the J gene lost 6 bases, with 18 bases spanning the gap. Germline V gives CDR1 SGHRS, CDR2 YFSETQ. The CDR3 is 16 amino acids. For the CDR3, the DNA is TGCGCCAGCAGCTTGGGACTGGATAATATGTTAAAGACCCAGTACTTC. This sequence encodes CASSLGLDNMLKTQYF.

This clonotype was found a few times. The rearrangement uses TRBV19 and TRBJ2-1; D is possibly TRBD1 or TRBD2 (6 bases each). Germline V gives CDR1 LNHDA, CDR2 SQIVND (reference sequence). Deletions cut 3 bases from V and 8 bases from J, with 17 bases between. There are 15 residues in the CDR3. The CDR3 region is CASSIRVGGVYEQFF. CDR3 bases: TGTGCCAGTAGTATTAGGGTGGGGGGCGTCTATGAGCAGTTCTTC.

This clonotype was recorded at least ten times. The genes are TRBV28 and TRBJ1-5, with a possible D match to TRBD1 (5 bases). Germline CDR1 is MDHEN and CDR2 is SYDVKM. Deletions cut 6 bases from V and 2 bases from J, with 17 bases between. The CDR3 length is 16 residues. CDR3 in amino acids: CASRNRGEVGNQPQHF. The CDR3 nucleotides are TGTGCCAGCAGAAATAGGGGAGAAGTTGGCAATCAGCCCCAGCATTTT.

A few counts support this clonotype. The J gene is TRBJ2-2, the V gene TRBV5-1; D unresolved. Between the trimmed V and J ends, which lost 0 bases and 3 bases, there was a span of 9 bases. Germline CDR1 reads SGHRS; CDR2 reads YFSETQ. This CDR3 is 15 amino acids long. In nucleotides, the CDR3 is TGCGCCAGCAGCTTGGAAGGGCGGTACACCGGGGAGCTGTTTTTT. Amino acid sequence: CASSLEGRYTGELFF. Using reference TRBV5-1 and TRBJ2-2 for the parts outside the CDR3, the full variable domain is KAGVTQTPRYLIKTRGQQVTLSCSPISGHRSVSWYQQTPGQGLQFLFEYFSETQRNKGNFPGRFSGRQFSNSRSEMNVSTLELGDSALYLCASSLEGRYTGELFFGEGSRLTVL.

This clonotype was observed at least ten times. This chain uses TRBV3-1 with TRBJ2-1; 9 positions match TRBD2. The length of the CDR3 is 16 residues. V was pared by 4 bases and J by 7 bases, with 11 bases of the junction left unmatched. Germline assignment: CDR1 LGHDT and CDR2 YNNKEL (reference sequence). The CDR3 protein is CASSPWRREGKNEQFF. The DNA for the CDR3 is TGTGCCAGCAGCCCTTGGAGGCGGGAGGGCAAGAATGAGCAGTTCTTC.

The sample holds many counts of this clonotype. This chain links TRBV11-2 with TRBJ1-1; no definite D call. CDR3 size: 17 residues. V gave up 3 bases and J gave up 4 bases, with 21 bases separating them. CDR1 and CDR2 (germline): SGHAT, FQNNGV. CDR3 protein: CASSFPEGGGVGTEAFF. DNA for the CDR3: TGTGCCAGCAGCTTCCCAGAGGGAGGTGGGGTTGGCACTGAAGCTTTCTTT.

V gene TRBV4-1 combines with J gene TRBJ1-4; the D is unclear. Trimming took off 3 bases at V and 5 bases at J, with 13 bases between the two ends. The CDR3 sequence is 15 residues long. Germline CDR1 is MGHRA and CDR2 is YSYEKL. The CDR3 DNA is TGCGCCAGCAGCCAGAGAGATCGGCAGAATGAAAAACTGTTTTTT. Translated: CASSQRDRQNEKLFF.

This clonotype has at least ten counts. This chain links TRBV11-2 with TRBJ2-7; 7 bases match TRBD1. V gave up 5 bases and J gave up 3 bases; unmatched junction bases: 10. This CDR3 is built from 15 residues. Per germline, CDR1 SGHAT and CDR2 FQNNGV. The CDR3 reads CASSQAPGQHYEQYF. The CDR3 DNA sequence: TGTGCCAGCAGCCAAGCCCCGGGACAGCACTACGAGCAGTACTTC. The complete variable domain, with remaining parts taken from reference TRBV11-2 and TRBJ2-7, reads EAGVAQSPRYKIIEKRQSVAFWCNPISGHATLYWYQQILGQGPKLLIQFQNNGVVDDSQLPKDRFSAERLKGVDSTLKIQPAKLEDSAVYLCASSQAPGQHYEQYFGPGTRLTVT.

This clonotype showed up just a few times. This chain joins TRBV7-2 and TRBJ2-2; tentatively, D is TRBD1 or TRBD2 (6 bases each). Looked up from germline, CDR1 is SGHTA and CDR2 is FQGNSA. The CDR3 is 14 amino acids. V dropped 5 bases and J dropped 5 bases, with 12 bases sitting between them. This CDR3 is CASSKGGGTGELFF. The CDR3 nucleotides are TGTGCCAGCAGCAAGGGGGGAGGAACCGGGGAGCTGTTTTTT.

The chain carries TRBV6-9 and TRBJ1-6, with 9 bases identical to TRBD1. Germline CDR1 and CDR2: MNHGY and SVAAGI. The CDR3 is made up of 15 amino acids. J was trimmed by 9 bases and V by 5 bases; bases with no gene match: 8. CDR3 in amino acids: CASSHLGQGTSPLHF. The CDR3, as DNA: TGTGCCAGCAGTCATTTGGGACAGGGTACTTCACCCCTCCACTTT.

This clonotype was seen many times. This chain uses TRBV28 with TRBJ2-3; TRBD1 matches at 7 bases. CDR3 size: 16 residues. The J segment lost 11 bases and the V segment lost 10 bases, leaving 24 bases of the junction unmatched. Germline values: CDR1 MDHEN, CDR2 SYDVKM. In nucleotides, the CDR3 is TGTGCCATCCGATCCAGACAGGGTGGACGACCGATTGAGCAGTATTTT. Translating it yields CAIRSRQGGRPIEQYF.

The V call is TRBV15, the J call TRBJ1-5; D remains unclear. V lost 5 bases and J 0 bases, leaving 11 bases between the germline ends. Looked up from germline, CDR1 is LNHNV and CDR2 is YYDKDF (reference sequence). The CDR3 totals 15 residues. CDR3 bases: TGTGCCACCAGCCAAATGCGTTATAGCAATCAGCCCCAGCATTTT. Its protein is CATSQMRYSNQPQHF. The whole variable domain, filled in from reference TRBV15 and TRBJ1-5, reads DAMVIQNPRYQVTQFGKPVTLSCSQTLNHNVMYWYQQKSSQAPKLLFHYYDKDFNNEADTPDNFQSRRPNTSFCFLDIRSPGLGDTAMYLCATSQMRYSNQPQHFGDGTRLSIL.

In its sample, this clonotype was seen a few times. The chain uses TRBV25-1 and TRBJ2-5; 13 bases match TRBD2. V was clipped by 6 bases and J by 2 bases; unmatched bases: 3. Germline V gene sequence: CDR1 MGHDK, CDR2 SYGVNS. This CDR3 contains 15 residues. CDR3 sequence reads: CASREGLAGQETQYF. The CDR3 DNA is TGTGCCAGCAGGGAGGGACTAGCGGGACAAGAGACCCAGTACTTC.

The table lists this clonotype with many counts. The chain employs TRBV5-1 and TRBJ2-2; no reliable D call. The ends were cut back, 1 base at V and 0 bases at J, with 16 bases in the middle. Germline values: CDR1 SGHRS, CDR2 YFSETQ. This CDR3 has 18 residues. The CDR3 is CASSLFPTESANTGELFF. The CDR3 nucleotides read TGCGCCAGCAGCTTGTTTCCGACGGAATCCGCGAACACCGGGGAGCTGTTTTTT.

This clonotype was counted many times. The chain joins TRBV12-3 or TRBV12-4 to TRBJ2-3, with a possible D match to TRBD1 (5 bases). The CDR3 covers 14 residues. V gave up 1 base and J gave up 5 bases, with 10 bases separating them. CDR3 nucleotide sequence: TGTGCCAGCAGTTTAGGCCAGGGAATAGATACGCAGTATTTT. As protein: CASSLGQGIDTQYF.

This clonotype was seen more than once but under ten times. The CDR3 DNA reads TGTGCCAGCAGCCCCCCAGGGGCTTCGGGGGCCAACGTCCTGACTTTC. This translates into CASSPPGASGANVLTF. The chain recombines TRBV28 with TRBJ2-6; tentatively, D is TRBD1 (6 bases). The CDR3 sequence is 16 residues long. V gave up 6 bases and J gave up 4 bases, with 16 bases separating them. CDR1 is MDHEN and CDR2 is SYDVKM in the germline V gene.